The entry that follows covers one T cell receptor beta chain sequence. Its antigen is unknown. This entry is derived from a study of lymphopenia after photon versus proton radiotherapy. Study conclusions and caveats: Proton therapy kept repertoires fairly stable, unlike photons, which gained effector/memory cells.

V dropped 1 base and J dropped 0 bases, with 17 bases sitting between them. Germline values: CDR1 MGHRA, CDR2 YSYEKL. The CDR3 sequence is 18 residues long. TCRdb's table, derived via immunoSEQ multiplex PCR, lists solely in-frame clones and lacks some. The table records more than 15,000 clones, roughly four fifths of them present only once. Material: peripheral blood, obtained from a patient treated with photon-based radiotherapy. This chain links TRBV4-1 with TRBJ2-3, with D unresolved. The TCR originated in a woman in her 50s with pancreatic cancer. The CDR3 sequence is CASSQAAAMGTSTDTQYF. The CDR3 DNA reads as TGCGCCAGCAGCCAAGCCGCCGCTATGGGAACTAGCACAGATACGCAGTATTTT.